The 24 T cell receptor beta chains in this list originate from one sample, sequenced in a study of blood T cell repertoires in COVID-19. Repertoires were generated with immunoSEQ multiplex PCR, while TCRdb's copy carries only in-frame clones and drops some. The data contain about 100,000 clones, 70% to 90% of them singletons. The sample taken for sequencing was peripheral blood. The origin of the receptors is a human donor with COVID-19, enrolled during active disease. The donor label of this sample is uncertain.

This chain uses TRBV4-1 with TRBJ2-5; tentative D call: TRBD2 (7 bases). Trimming pared 1 base from V and 5 bases from J, leaving 11 bases between. CDR1 and CDR2 from the germline V gene are MGHRA and YSYEKL. The CDR3 covers 14 residues. For the CDR3, the DNA is TGCGCCAGCAGCCAAGGGGGGGGGCGGGAGACCCAGTACTTC. Translation gives CASSQGGGRETQYF.

The chain recombines TRBV19 with TRBJ2-3, with 9 bases that match TRBD1. Trimming cost V 10 bases and J 8 bases; bases outside gene matches: 16. Per the germline V gene, CDR1 is LNHDA and CDR2 is SQIVND (reference sequence). There are 15 residues in the CDR3. DNA of the CDR3: TGTGCCATCAGCGCGGGACAGGGAGGTTCGGGTACGCAGTATTTT. Its protein is CAISAGQGGSGTQYF.

This rearrangement joins TRBV7-9 to TRBJ2-1; the match to TRBD1 covers 8 bases. The length of the CDR3 is 16 residues. The germline V gene has CDR1 SEHNR and CDR2 FQNEAQ (reference sequence). J gave up 8 bases and V 0 bases, and 9 bases lay outside the gene matches. The CDR3 sequence is CASSLASAAGGDEQFF. Written as DNA, the CDR3 is TGTGCCAGCAGCTTAGCTTCGGCCGCAGGGGGCGATGAGCAGTTCTTC.

This rearrangement joins TRBV9 to TRBJ1-5; no clear D gene. From germline, CDR1 is SGDLS and CDR2 YYNGEE. There are 15 residues in the CDR3. V was pared by 3 bases and J by 0 bases, with 10 bases between. CDR3 loop: CASSADGYSNQPQHF. The CDR3, as DNA: TGTGCCAGCAGCGCTGACGGGTATAGCAATCAGCCCCAGCATTTT.

The rearrangement joins TRBV24-1 to TRBJ2-2; 12 bases align to TRBD1. The CDR3 runs 16 residues. V gave up 7 bases and J gave up 2 bases; unmatched junction bases: 4. Germline V CDR1 and CDR2: KGHDR, SFDVKD. The chain's CDR3 is CATRGTGGGNTGELFF. The CDR3 region has the DNA TGTGCCACCAGGGGGACAGGGGGCGGCAACACCGGGGAGCTGTTTTTT.

This clone was seen a few times. The V gene is TRBV27, the J gene TRBJ1-6; D uncertain. With 2 bases removed from V and 0 bases from J, the gap between germline ends came to 11 bases. The germline V gene has CDR1 MNHEY and CDR2 SMNVEV (reference sequence). The CDR3 covers 17 residues. CDR3 in amino acids: CASSLRGAYSYNSPLHF. The CDR3 DNA reads as TGTGCCAGCAGTTTAAGAGGCGCATACTCCTATAATTCACCCCTCCACTTT.

J is TRBJ1-1 and V is TRBV4-1; tentatively, D is TRBD1 (5 bases). The V gene lost 1 base and the J gene lost 5 bases, with 8 bases spanning the gap. Germline V gene data show CDR1 as MGHRA and CDR2 as YSYEKL. This CDR3 contains 13 residues. CDR3 in amino acids: CASSQVGGTEAFF. The CDR3 nucleotides read TGCGCCAGCAGCCAAGTGGGGGGGACTGAAGCTTTCTTT.

V and J are TRBV5-4 and TRBJ1-2; tentatively, D is TRBD1 (6 bases). The V gene lost 4 bases and the J gene lost 0 bases, with 10 bases spanning the gap. The germline CDR1 and CDR2 sequences are SGHNT and YYREEE (reference sequence). The CDR3 totals 14 residues. CDR3 sequence: CASSRDIANYGYTF. The CDR3 coding sequence is TGTGCCAGCAGCAGGGACATAGCTAACTATGGCTACACCTTC.

This chain joins TRBV6-5 and TRBJ1-3, with 10 positions matching TRBD1. The CDR3 totals 14 residues. CDR1 MNHEY and CDR2 SVGAGI come from the germline V gene. Trimming removed 6 bases from V and 5 bases from J; junction bases left unmatched: 4. CDR3 DNA sequence: TGTGCCAGCAGCCGGGACAGGGGTAGAAACACCATATATTTT. Its translation: CASSRDRGRNTIYF.

This clone showed up just once. V is TRBV29-1 and J is TRBJ1-4; a weak D match, TRBD1 (6 bases). The CDR3 runs 13 residues. V was pared by 7 bases and J by 3 bases, with 12 bases between. Germline lookup yields CDR1 SQVTM and CDR2 ANQGSEA. In DNA, the CDR3 is TGCAGCGCAACAGGGATGGCTAATGAAAAACTGTTTTTT. This encodes CSATGMANEKLFF.

A few counts support this clone. The V and J genes are TRBV7-9 and TRBJ1-2, with a weak D call TRBD1 (5 bases). The CDR3 loop spans 15 amino acids. The V and J ends lost 3 bases and 1 base respectively, with 12 bases between them. The V gene's germline CDR1 is SEHNR and CDR2 FQNEAQ (reference sequence). Here the CDR3 DNA reads TGTGCCAGCAGCTTGGATAGGGGCATTAACTATGGCTACACCTTC. It codes for CASSLDRGINYGYTF.

The V call is TRBV27, the J call TRBJ2-1; D unclear. CDR3 length: 14 residues. V lost 6 bases and J 5 bases, leaving 14 bases between the germline ends. Germline CDR1 reads MNHEY; CDR2 reads SMNVEV (reference sequence). In DNA, the CDR3 is TGTGCCAGCAGCCGAGGAAATTCCAACAATGAGCAGTTCTTC. Its translation: CASSRGNSNNEQFF.

The rearrangement joins TRBV3-1 (or the pseudogene TRBV3-2) to TRBJ1-5, with D maybe TRBD1 (5 bases). Trimming cost V 6 bases and J 0 bases, with 12 bases left between them. This CDR3 is 15 amino acids long. Germline lookup yields CDR1 LGHDT and CDR2 YNNKEL (reference sequence). Here the CDR3 reads CASSTGLISNQPQHF. The DNA of the CDR3 is TGTGCCAGCAGTACGGGACTTATTAGCAATCAGCCCCAGCATTTT.

The chain joins TRBV5-1 to TRBJ1-4; D is ambiguous. Germline V gene sequence: CDR1 SGHRS, CDR2 YFSETQ. CDR3 size: 13 residues. V was pared by 0 bases and J by 7 bases, with 7 bases between. Here the CDR3 reads CASSLENSEKLFF. In nucleotides, the CDR3 is TGCGCCAGCAGCTTGGAAAATAGTGAAAAACTGTTTTTT.

The chain couples TRBV27 to TRBJ2-3; possible D gene TRBD2, 6 bases. The CDR3 extends over 15 amino acids. The ends were cut back, 2 bases at V and 3 bases at J, with 12 bases in the middle. The germline gives CDR1 MNHEY, CDR2 SMNVEV (reference sequence). CDR3 bases: TGTGCCAGCAGTTTACTTAGCGGACAAACAGATACGCAGTATTTT. Protein product: CASSLLSGQTDTQYF.

This clone came up once. The rearrangement links TRBV20-1 to TRBJ1-2; no reliable D call. V lost 0 bases, J lost 8 bases, and 7 bases lay in between. The CDR3 consists of 11 residues. CDR1 and CDR2 (germline): DFQATT, SNEGSKA (reference sequence). CDR3 sequence reads: CSARDEKGYTF. DNA of the CDR3: TGCAGTGCTAGAGATGAGAAGGGCTACACCTTC.

This chain joins TRBV27 and TRBJ2-2; D remains unclear. Looked up from germline, CDR1 is MNHEY and CDR2 is SMNVEV (reference sequence). Trimming pared 5 bases from V and 0 bases from J, leaving 4 bases between. The CDR3 loop spans 13 amino acids. For the CDR3, the DNA is TGTGCCAGCAGTCCTTCGAACACCGGGGAGCTGTTTTTT. Translation: CASSPSNTGELFF.

This chain connects TRBV2 to TRBJ2-3; D is ambiguous. Germline V gene lookup returns CDR1 SNHLY and CDR2 FYNNEI. V dropped 5 bases and J dropped 2 bases, with 11 bases sitting between them. CDR3 length equals 14 residues. The DNA of the CDR3 is TGTGCCAGCAGTACACGTACCTCCACAGATACGCAGTATTTT. This encodes CASSTRTSTDTQYF.

J is TRBJ2-7 and V is TRBV3-1 (or the pseudogene TRBV3-2); 9 bases line up with TRBD2. V was pared by 0 bases and J by 10 bases, with 16 bases of the junction left unmatched. Germline V gene data show CDR1 as LGHDT and CDR2 as YNNKEL (reference sequence). There are 17 residues in the CDR3. The CDR3 coding sequence is TGTGCCAGCAGCCAAGATCCGTCTAGCGGGGCGGATGGGGGTCAGTACTTC. This encodes CASSQDPSSGADGGQYF.

In this sample, this clone turned up once. This sample also contains other DNA sequences that code for the same CDR3. This chain uses TRBV6-5 with TRBJ1-1, with TRBD1 identical over 7 bases. Germline V gene lookup returns CDR1 MNHEY and CDR2 SVGAGI. V trimming: 2 bases; J trimming: 4 bases; junction bases outside the gene matches: 4. The CDR3 covers 14 residues. The CDR3 loop reads CASSYGGGGTEAFF. CDR3 in DNA: TGTGCCAGCAGTTACGGAGGGGGCGGCACTGAAGCTTTCTTT.

The chain has TRBV6-5 and TRBJ2-3; no definite D call. The CDR3 spans 14 residues. The V and J ends lost 7 bases and 4 bases respectively, with 15 bases between them. CDR1 is MNHEY, CDR2 SVGAGI, per germline. The CDR3 protein is CASTLGPTSDTQYF. CDR3 nucleotides: TGTGCCAGCACTCTAGGTCCGACCTCAGATACGCAGTATTTT.

The chain has TRBV19 and TRBJ2-3, with unresolved D. Trimming stripped 5 bases from V and 6 bases from J, with 12 bases between. The CDR3 has 13 residues. Germline V lookup: CDR1 LNHDA, CDR2 SQIVND (reference sequence). CDR3 bases: TGTGCCAGTAGTGCCCGACAACGGGATACGCAGTATTTT. Encoded protein: CASSARQRDTQYF.

The chain couples TRBV30 to TRBJ2-6; D call uncertain. CDR3 length: 13 amino acids. Deletions cut 4 bases from V and 2 bases from J, with 6 bases between. Germline V lookup: CDR1 GTSNPN, CDR2 SVGIG (reference sequence). The CDR3 nucleotides read TGTGCCTGGAAAACAACTGGGGCCAACGTCCTGACTTTC. This gives the protein CAWKTTGANVLTF.

The chain links TRBV3-1 (or the pseudogene TRBV3-2) to TRBJ1-6; the D is unclear. The CDR3 is 12 residues long. Germline loops: CDR1 LGHDT, CDR2 YNNKEL (reference sequence). The V gene lost 1 base and the J gene lost 9 bases, with 4 bases spanning the gap. The CDR3 DNA is TGTGCCAGCAGCCAAGGGCCTTCACCCCTCCACTTT. Translating gives CASSQGPSPLHF.